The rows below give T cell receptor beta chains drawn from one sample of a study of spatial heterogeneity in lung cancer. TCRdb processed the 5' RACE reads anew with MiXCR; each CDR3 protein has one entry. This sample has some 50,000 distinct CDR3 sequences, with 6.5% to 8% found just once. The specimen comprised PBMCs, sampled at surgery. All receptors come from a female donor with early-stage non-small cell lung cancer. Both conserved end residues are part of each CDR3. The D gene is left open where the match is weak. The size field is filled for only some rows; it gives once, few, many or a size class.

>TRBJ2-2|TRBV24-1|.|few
CATSDLGGELFF
TGTGCCACCAGTGATTTGGGAGGGGAGCTGTTTTTT
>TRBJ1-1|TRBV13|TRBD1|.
CASSFRQGRTEAFF
TGTGCCAGCAGCTTTCGACAGGGCCGAACTGAAGCTTTCTTT
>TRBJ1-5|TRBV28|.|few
CASSSIGQFQPQHF
TGTGCCAGCAGTTCTATAGGACAGTTCCAGCCCCAGCATTTT
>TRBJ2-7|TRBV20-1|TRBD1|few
CSAGGTGGVGYEQYF
TGCAGTGCTGGAGGGACAGGCGGAGTCGGCTACGAGCAGTACTTC
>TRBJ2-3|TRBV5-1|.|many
CASSLVTGGGRDTQYF
TGCGCCAGCAGCTTGGTAACCGGAGGTGGTCGGGATACGCAGTATTTT
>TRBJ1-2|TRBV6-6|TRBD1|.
CASRQGRSSDGYTF
TGTGCCAGCAGACAGGGGAGGTCGTCTGATGGCTACACCTTC
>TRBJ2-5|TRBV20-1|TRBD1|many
CSAEDREVETQYF
TGCAGTGCTGAGGACAGGGAGGTAGAGACCCAGTACTTC
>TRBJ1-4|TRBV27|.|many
CASSLMGDEKLFF
TGTGCCAGCAGTTTAATGGGGGATGAAAAACTGTTTTTT
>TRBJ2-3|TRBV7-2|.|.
CASRRRGFTDTQYF
TGTGCCAGCAGACGACGGGGGTTCACAGATACGCAGTATTTT
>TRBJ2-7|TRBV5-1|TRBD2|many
CASSIGLAGNGYEQYF
TGCGCCAGCAGCATCGGACTAGCGGGGAACGGCTACGAGCAGTACTTC
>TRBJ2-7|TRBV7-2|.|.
CASSFLWASYEQYF
TGTGCCAGCAGCTTCCTGTGGGCATCCTACGAGCAGTACTTC
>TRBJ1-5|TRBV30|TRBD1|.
CAWSAQGANQPQHF
TGTGCCTGGAGTGCACAGGGGGCCAATCAGCCCCAGCATTTT
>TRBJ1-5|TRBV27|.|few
CASSFNTGTDQPQHF
TGTGCCAGCAGTTTTAATACCGGGACTGATCAGCCCCAGCATTTT
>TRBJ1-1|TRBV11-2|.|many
CASRTLWGGKENTEAFF
TGTGCCAGCAGGACCCTCTGGGGGGGCAAGGAGAACACTGAAGCTTTCTTT
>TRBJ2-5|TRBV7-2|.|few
CASSQTHGETQYF
TGTGCCAGCAGCCAAACCCATGGAGAGACCCAGTACTTC
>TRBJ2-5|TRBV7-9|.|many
CASSSGTQETQYF
TGTGCCAGCAGCTCGGGTACGCAAGAGACCCAGTACTTC
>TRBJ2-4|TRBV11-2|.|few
CASSLGGVNLLAKNIQYF
TGTGCCAGCAGCTTAGGCGGGGTAAACCTTTTAGCCAAAAACATTCAGTACTTC
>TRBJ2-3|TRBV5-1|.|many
CASSSLGQPTDTQYF
TGCGCCAGCAGCTCCCTAGGACAGCCCACAGATACGCAGTATTTT
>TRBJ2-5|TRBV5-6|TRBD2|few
CASSPVGGNQETQYF
TGTGCCAGCAGCCCCGTCGGGGGGAACCAAGAGACCCAGTACTTC
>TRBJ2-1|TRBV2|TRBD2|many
CASRGLAGAYNEQFF
TGTGCCAGCAGGGGACTAGCGGGAGCCTACAATGAGCAGTTCTTC